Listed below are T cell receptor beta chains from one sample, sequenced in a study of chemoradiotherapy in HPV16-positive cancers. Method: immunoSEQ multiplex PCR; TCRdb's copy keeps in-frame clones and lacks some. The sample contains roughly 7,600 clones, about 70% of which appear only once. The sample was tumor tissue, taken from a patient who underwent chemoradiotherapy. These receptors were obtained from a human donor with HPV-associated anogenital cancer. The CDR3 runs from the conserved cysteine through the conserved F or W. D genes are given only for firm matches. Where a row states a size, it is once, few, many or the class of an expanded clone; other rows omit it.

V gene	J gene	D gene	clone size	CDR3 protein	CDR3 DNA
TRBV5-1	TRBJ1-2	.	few	CASSLGLGEGRDGYTF	TGCGCCAGCAGCTTGGGGTTGGGGGAAGGTCGAGATGGCTACACCTTC
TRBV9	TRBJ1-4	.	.	CASSGGVRGFDEKLFF	TGTGCCAGCAGCGGGGGGGTTAGAGGATTCGATGAAAAACTGTTTTTT
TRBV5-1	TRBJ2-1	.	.	CASSLVLGEQFF	TGCGCCAGCAGCTTGGTTCTAGGTGAGCAGTTCTTC
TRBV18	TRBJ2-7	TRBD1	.	CASSVGLDRDYEQYF	TGTGCCAGCTCAGTGGGTCTGGACAGGGATTACGAGCAGTACTTC
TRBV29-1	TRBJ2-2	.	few	CSVEEGQLFF	TGCAGCGTTGAAGAGGGCCAGCTGTTTTTT
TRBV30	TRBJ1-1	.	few	CAWSVGGTGTEAFF	TGTGCCTGGAGTGTCGGCGGGACGGGCACTGAAGCTTTCTTT
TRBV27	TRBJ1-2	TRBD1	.	CASSGNRGLYGYTF	TGTGCCAGCAGTGGGAACAGGGGACTCTATGGCTACACCTTC
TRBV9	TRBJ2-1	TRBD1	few	CASTPGGSYNEQFF	TGTGCCAGTACCCCAGGGGGCTCCTACAATGAGCAGTTCTTC
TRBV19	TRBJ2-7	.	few	CASSIARGRSSYEQYF	TGTGCCAGTAGTATTGCCCGGGGACGGAGCTCCTACGAGCAGTACTTC
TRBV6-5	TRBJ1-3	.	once	CASSYGAVSGNTIYF	TGTGCCAGCAGTTACGGGGCTGTTTCTGGAAACACCATATATTTT